The 22 T cell receptor beta chains presented below share a single source sample, sequenced in a study of regulatory T cells in long-lasting Graves disease. The TCR beta library used iRepertoire HTBI primers with Arm-PCR amplification of CDR3. A single record per CDR3 protein comes from TCRdb applying MiXCR to the multiplex PCR reads. The sample records about 380,000 distinct CDR3 sequences, around 15% being singletons. Time point noted: newly diagnosed GD, antithyroid drugs for less than 3 months. PBMC-derived RNA was used for the TCR library. This sample comprised peripheral blood mononuclear cells (PBMCs), obtained at new diagnosis, from a patient treated with antithyroid drugs. The receptors derive from a female donor with Graves disease.

This clonotype was detected a few times. The chain's CDR3 is CASSLGQVSGNTIYF. The CDR3 region has the DNA TGTGCCAGCTCATTGGGGCAGGTCTCTGGAAACACCATATATTTT. J is TRBJ1-3 and V is TRBV18, with D perhaps TRBD1 (5 bases). Between the trimmed V and J ends, which lost 5 bases and 0 bases, there was a span of 11 bases. CDR3 length: 15 residues. Germline V gives CDR1 KGHSH, CDR2 LQKENI. Looking up the rest from reference TRBV18 and TRBJ1-3 gives the full variable domain: NAGVMQNPRHLVRRRGQEARLRCSPMKGHSHVYWYRQLPEEGLKFMVYLQKENIIDESGMPKERFSAEFPKEGPSILRIQQVVRGDSAAYFCASSLGQVSGNTIYFGEGSWLTVV.

This rearrangement joins TRBV12-5 to TRBJ2-7; TRBD2 agrees at 9 bases. The germline gives CDR1 LGHNT, CDR2 FRNRAP. CDR3 length: 16 residues. V gave up 2 bases and J gave up 1 base; unmatched junction bases: 6. The CDR3 coding sequence is TGTGCTAGTGGTTTGAGCGGGAGGCAAAGATCCTACGAGCAGTACTTC. It specifies CASGLSGRQRSYEQYF.

There are many counts of this clonotype. The chain combines TRBV9 with TRBJ1-2; 8 bases are shared with TRBD1. The length of the CDR3 is 16 residues. Germline V lookup: CDR1 SGDLS, CDR2 YYNGEE. With V trimmed by 4 bases and J by 0 bases, 8 bases remained unmatched. The DNA for the CDR3 is TGTGCCAGCAGCCATCGGGACAGGCTTCCTAACTATGGCTACACCTTC. The encoded protein is CASSHRDRLPNYGYTF.

The rearrangement links TRBV27 to TRBJ2-7; TRBD2 might be the D (6 bases). Germline values: CDR1 MNHEY, CDR2 SMNVEV (reference sequence). Trimming left V 6 bases short and J 2 bases short, with 17 bases between. The CDR3 is 15 residues long. The CDR3 sequence is CASSWRGIGTYEQYF. The DNA of the CDR3 is TGTGCCAGCAGCTGGCGGGGTATCGGAACCTACGAGCAGTACTTC.

This clonotype was detected only a few times. The chain links TRBV12-3 or TRBV12-4 to TRBJ2-6, with no clear D. V was pared by 5 bases and J by 0 bases, with 5 bases between. The CDR3 sequence is 14 residues long. The CDR3 reads CASSPFSGANVLTF. The DNA of the CDR3 is TGTGCCAGCAGTCCGTTCTCTGGGGCCAACGTCCTGACTTTC.

The V and J genes are TRBV12-5 and TRBJ2-1; possible D gene TRBD1, 6 bases. The CDR3 loop spans 16 amino acids. Trimming removed 6 bases from V and 7 bases from J, with 22 bases in between. Per the germline V gene, CDR1 is LGHNT and CDR2 is FRNRAP. The CDR3 DNA is TGTGCTAGTGGCCCCAAAGGTGCCAGAACAGGGAATGAGCAGTTCTTC. It encodes CASGPKGARTGNEQFF.

This chain links TRBV3-1 with TRBJ2-6; D unclear. This CDR3 is built from 12 residues. The germline V and J ends were trimmed by 8 bases and 4 bases, with 6 bases remaining between them. Germline CDR1 reads LGHDT; CDR2 reads YNNKEL (reference sequence). The CDR3 DNA reads as TGTGCCAGCGGCGTCGGGGCCAACGTCCTGACTTTC. This codes for CASGVGANVLTF. Supplemented by reference TRBV3-1 and TRBJ2-6, the full variable domain reads DTAVSQTPKYLVTQMGNDKSIKCEQNLGHDTMYWYKQDSKKFLKIMFSYNNKELIINETVPNRFSPKSPDKAHLNLHINSLELGDSAVYFCASGVGANVLTFGAGSRLTVL.

This chain links TRBV11-2 with TRBJ1-6; TRBD1 agrees at 11 bases. This CDR3 comprises 16 residues. From germline, CDR1 is SGHAT and CDR2 FQNNGV. V was clipped by 5 bases and J by 13 bases; unmatched bases: 13. The DNA of the CDR3 is TGTGCCAGCAGCCTGCAGACCGGGACAGGGGGATCCCCCCTCCACTTT. It translates to CASSLQTGTGGSPLHF.

This clonotype showed up many times. This rearrangement joins TRBV28 to TRBJ2-7; TRBD1 matches at 7 bases. Germline lookup yields CDR1 MDHEN and CDR2 SYDVKM. The CDR3 is 13 amino acids. V gave up 8 bases and J gave up 2 bases; unmatched junction bases: 6. Here the CDR3 reads CASEQGPTYEQYF. The CDR3 DNA sequence: TGTGCCAGCGAACAGGGGCCCACCTACGAGCAGTACTTC.

To note about this clonotype: Its ends do not fully match the called genes, so a read error is possible. The chain links TRBV12-3 or TRBV12-4 to TRBJ1-3; 8 bases map to TRBD1. The CDR3 is 18 amino acids. The chain's CDR3 is CASGFRDRFVSLGNTIYF. The CDR3 DNA follows: TGTGCCAGCGGTTTCCGGGACAGGTTTGTAAGTCTTGGAAACACCATATATTTT.

Regarding this clonotype: At one end, the junction sequence differs from germline, possibly due to a read error. The rearrangement links TRBV18 to TRBJ1-3, with a weak D call TRBD1 (5 bases). CDR1 KGHSH and CDR2 LQKENI come from the germline V gene. This CDR3 is 14 amino acids long. CDR3 in amino acids: CASEEGDSGNTMYF. The DNA of the CDR3 is TGTGCCAGTGAGGAAGGGGACTCTGGAAACACCATGTATTTT.

This clonotype was observed at least ten times. J is TRBJ2-1 and V is TRBV12-3 or TRBV12-4; 9 bases are shared with TRBD2. Trimming cost V 1 base and J 6 bases; bases outside gene matches: 7. CDR3 length: 16 residues. In nucleotides, the CDR3 is TGTGCCAGCAGTTTAGTACCTAGCGGGATCGTCAATGAGCAGTTCTTC. Protein sequence: CASSLVPSGIVNEQFF.

Only one count was recorded for this clonotype. The chain has TRBV12-3 or TRBV12-4 and TRBJ2-7; 14 positions agree with TRBD2. V lost 6 bases and J lost 2; bases outside the gene matches: 6. The CDR3 is 16 amino acids. The CDR3 coding sequence is TGTGCCAGCAGCCCGACTAGCGGGGGGGATGCCTACGAGCAGTACTTC. Its translation is CASSPTSGGDAYEQYF.

This clonotype appeared many times. The J gene is TRBJ2-1, the V gene TRBV30; 10 nucleotides align to TRBD2. Germline V gene data show CDR1 as GTSNPN and CDR2 as SVGIG (reference sequence). V shed 3 bases, J shed 9 bases, and the junction held 14 bases outside the gene matches. This CDR3 contains 16 residues. For the CDR3, the DNA is TGTGCCTGGAGGATGTTCAGGAGCGGGAGGGATCCTGAGCAGTTCTTC. Translation: CAWRMFRSGRDPEQFF.

This clonotype appeared many times. The gene calls are TRBV13 and TRBJ1-1, with a tentative D call TRBD1 (5 bases). Trimming pared 3 bases from V and 5 bases from J, leaving 10 bases between. This CDR3 region has 13 residues. Per the germline V gene, CDR1 is PRHDT and CDR2 is FYEKMQ (reference sequence). CDR3 DNA: TGTGCCAGCAGCTTCCGCGGGGGGACTGAAGCTTTCTTT. This sequence encodes CASSFRGGTEAFF.

This clonotype was seen many times. The chain combines TRBV7-9 with TRBJ1-1, with D possibly matching TRBD1 (5 bases). V lost 0 bases to trimming and J lost 11 bases, with 16 bases between them. Germline values: CDR1 SEHNR, CDR2 FQNEAQ (reference sequence). This CDR3 is 14 amino acids long. The CDR3 bases are TGTGCCAGCAGCTTAGCGCAGGGCCCGCATCGCGCTTTCTTT. It encodes CASSLAQGPHRAFF.

For the CDR3, the DNA is TGTGCCAGTAGTAGGGTGAGGGGGATATCCTCTGGGGCCAACGTCCTGACTTTC. Residues: CASSRVRGISSGANVLTF. The chain has TRBV19 and TRBJ2-6, with D perhaps TRBD1 (6 bases). The CDR3 is made up of 18 amino acids. Per germline, CDR1 LNHDA and CDR2 SQIVND (reference sequence). The germline V and J ends were trimmed by 4 bases and 0 bases, with 16 bases remaining between them.

This clonotype was recorded many times. V is TRBV11-2 and J is TRBJ2-2; 10 bases match TRBD2. Germline values: CDR1 SGHAT, CDR2 FQNNGV. The CDR3 loop spans 18 amino acids. V lost 1 base and J lost 0; bases outside the gene matches: 5. CDR3 bases: TGTGCCAGCAGCTTAGGGCTAGCGGGGGCCGCGAACACCGGGGAGCTGTTTTTT. Its translation: CASSLGLAGAANTGELFF.

This clonotype occurred many times. V usage is TRBV20-1 and J usage is TRBJ2-7; perhaps D is TRBD1 or TRBD2 (5 bases each). There are 15 residues in the CDR3. Looked up from germline, CDR1 is DFQATT and CDR2 is SNEGSKA (reference sequence). V lost 0 bases to trimming and J lost 0 bases, with 12 bases between them. CDR3 sequence (DNA): TGCAGTGCTAGAGATCGGGACGGGGCCTCCTACGAGCAGTACTTC. Protein product: CSARDRDGASYEQYF.

This clonotype was counted many times. The V and J genes are TRBV6-1 and TRBJ2-7; 7 positions match TRBD1. The CDR3 spans 16 residues. J gave up 2 bases and V 8 bases, and 15 bases lay outside the gene matches. Germline V CDR1 and CDR2: MNHNS, SASEGT. CDR3 loop: CASLGPTGVFPYEQYF. The DNA of the CDR3 is TGTGCCAGCCTCGGACCCACAGGGGTATTTCCCTACGAGCAGTACTTC.

This clonotype was detected many times. The chain uses TRBV20-1 and TRBJ1-1, with D hard to call. Germline lookup yields CDR1 DFQATT and CDR2 SNEGSKA (reference sequence). The CDR3 has 13 amino acids. V lost 0 bases to trimming and J lost 6 bases, with 11 bases between them. CDR3 sequence: CSARDDRGAEAFF. The CDR3 bases are TGCAGTGCTAGAGACGATCGTGGCGCTGAAGCTTTCTTT.

The chain employs TRBV29-1 and TRBJ1-3; no reliable D call. Germline CDR1 SQVTM, CDR2 ANQGSEA. This CDR3 region has 13 residues. V lost 3 bases to trimming and J lost 7 bases, with 13 bases between them. CDR3 sequence (DNA): TGCAGCGTTGAGGACCCCCGCGGGAACACCATATATTTT. It yields the protein CSVEDPRGNTIYF.